These 3 T cell receptor beta chains were sequenced from one sample in a study of CD8 T cells in Susac syndrome. The RNA, roughly 0.5 to 1 ug, was put through reverse transcription using random hexamers. One entry per CDR3 protein, called by TCRdb with MiXCR from the immunoSEQ multiplex PCR reads. The repertoire has about 150,000 distinct CDR3 sequences, less than 97% of them found once; the top ten carry 0.15%. The sample comprised CD8+ T cells from PBMCs. Every receptor here comes from a human donor with multiple sclerosis.

The CDR3 protein is CAWSPNPRGGKEQYV. In DNA, the CDR3 is TGTGCCTGGAGTCCAAACCCTCGCGGGGGAAAGGAGCAGTACGTC. This chain uses TRBV30 with TRBJ2-7; 7 bases fit TRBD2. The CDR3 consists of 15 residues. The trim removed 2 bases at V and 7 bases at J, leaving 14 bases unmatched. CDR1 and CDR2 from the germline V gene are GTSNPN and SVGIG (reference sequence).

As for this clonotype: The junction departs from germline at one end; a sequencing error may be responsible. V is TRBV2 and J is TRBJ2-7; no reliable D call. In germline, CDR1 is SNHLY, CDR2 FYNNEI. The CDR3 consists of 13 residues. CDR3 amino acids: CASGEENSDEQYF. CDR3 nucleotides: TGTGCCAGCGGTGAGGAGAATTCCGACGAGCAGTACTTC.

This sequence joins TRBV5-6 and TRBJ2-7; the match to TRBD1 covers 9 bases. This CDR3 is 14 amino acids long. V dropped 2 bases and J dropped 6; count of bases not matched to a gene: 6. Germline V gene sequence: CDR1 SGHDT, CDR2 YYEEEE. The CDR3: CASSFPGQGSEQYF. The DNA of the CDR3 is TGTGCCAGCAGCTTCCCGGGACAGGGAAGCGAGCAGTACTTC.